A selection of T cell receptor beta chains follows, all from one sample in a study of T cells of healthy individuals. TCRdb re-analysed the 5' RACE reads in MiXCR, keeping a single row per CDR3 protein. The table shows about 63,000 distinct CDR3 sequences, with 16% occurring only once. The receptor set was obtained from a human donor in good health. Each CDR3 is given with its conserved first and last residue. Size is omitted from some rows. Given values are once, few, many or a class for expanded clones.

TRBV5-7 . CASSLGSLGPNEKLFF
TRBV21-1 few CASSKAWGLAYNEQFF
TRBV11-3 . CASSLGTGGDTQYF
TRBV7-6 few CASSLDPDGVEQYF
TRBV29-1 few CSVTWTGNTF
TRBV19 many CASSHRDTNQPQHF
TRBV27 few CASSLTGGHEQFF
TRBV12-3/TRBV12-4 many CASSPGLAGVVLTF
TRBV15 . CATSPDRINTEAFF
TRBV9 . CASSVGEGPYEQYF
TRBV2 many CASRRQGTYEQYF
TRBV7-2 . CASSPRRGQGADTQYF
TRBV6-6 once CASRPLMGETQYF
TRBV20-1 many CSARALAAHNEQFF
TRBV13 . CASSRTGGASGELFF
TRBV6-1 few CASSPQVGAETQYF
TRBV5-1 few CASSEAGVRAREQFF
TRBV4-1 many CASSQDGTGFGYTF
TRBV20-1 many CSARKGDTQYF
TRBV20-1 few CSARRPPQETQYF
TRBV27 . CASSPRINSDTQYF
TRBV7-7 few CASSPTSGGPGNEQFF
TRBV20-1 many CSARDSVSPQHF
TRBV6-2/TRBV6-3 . CASSYTPRTSSISYNEQFF
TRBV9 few CASSVDTGPVETQYF
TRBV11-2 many CASSSLRREPNYGYTF
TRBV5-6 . CASSLIGQNSYEQYF
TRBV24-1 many CATSDPRDRDLAYYGYNEQFF
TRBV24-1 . CATSLTGGGNQPQHF
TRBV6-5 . CASSFSLLTGSTDTQYF
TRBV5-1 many CASTPGGGYNEQFF
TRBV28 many CASSLQGLLGYTF
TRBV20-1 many CSASLRKNNSPLHF
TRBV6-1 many CASSGLAGGPDTQYF
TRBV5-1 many CASSFRRGEETQYF
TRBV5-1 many CASSREAGGTNTEAFF
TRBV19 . CASSGLSTYEQYF
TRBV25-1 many CAVSGSQETQYF
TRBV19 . CASSILGGVGDTQYF
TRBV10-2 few CATGTAGDTQYF
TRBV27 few CASSLGTRHTDTQYF
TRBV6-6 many CASSYTDPSGNTIYF
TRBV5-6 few CASSLLGATGWGAQETQYF
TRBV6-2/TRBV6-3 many CASSSSSGGGNEQFF
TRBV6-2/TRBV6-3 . CASTSASGYNEQFF
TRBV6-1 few CASSYREGFQETQYF
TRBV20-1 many CSASATADQPQHF
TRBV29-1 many CSVGDNQPQHF